This is a list of T cell receptor beta chains from one sample in a study of identical twins. TCRdb reprocessed the 5' RACE reads with MiXCR, giving one entry per CDR3 protein. Found here are hundreds of thousands of distinct CDR3 sequences, 6% to 8.5% of them singletons; the top ten hold about 5.8%. This sample was also put to use in a study of yellow fever vaccine responses in identical twins.

The sequenced sample consisted of CD8+ T cells sorted from blood. The receptors shown here come from a woman aged 18-29 years in good health. CDR3s include the opening cysteine and the closing phenylalanine or tryptophan. The D gene is left open where the match is weak. Only part of the rows carry a size: once, few, many, or a class if the clone is expanded.

v_call,j_call,d_call,clone_size,cdr3_nt,cdr3_aa
TRBV19,TRBJ1-2,NA,NA,TGTGCCAGTAGTGATTGGACCTATGGCTACACCTTC,CASSDWTYGYTF
TRBV4-1,TRBJ1-5,NA,many,TGCGCCAGCAGCCAAGAAGTCAGCCTTCAGCCCCAGCATTTT,CASSQEVSLQPQHF
TRBV2,TRBJ2-1,NA,many,TGTGCCAGCGCCCCGCAGTTCTTC,CASAPQFF
TRBV20-1,TRBJ2-1,TRBD2,NA,TGCTGTGCTAGAGATCCCGGACTAGTTTCCTACAATGAGCAGTTCTTC,CCARDPGLVSYNEQFF
TRBV7-8,TRBJ2-3,NA,few,TGTGCCAGCAGCTTATTGGGGGGCCCGGTTGGCACAGATACGCAGTATTTT,CASSLLGGPVGTDTQYF
TRBV28,TRBJ2-1,TRBD2,few,TGTGCCAGCACCACCTTTAGGGAGGGCGCCAATGAGCAGTTCTTC,CASTTFREGANEQFF
TRBV7-9,TRBJ2-7,NA,many,TGTGCCAGCAGCCCGACCCGTAACGAGCAGTACTTC,CASSPTRNEQYF
TRBV10-2,TRBJ2-2,NA,many,TGCGCCACCTTAAATGAGCTTTACGAGCTGTTTTTT,CATLNELYELFF
TRBV5-6,TRBJ2-1,TRBD2,few,TGTGCCAGCAGCTTCCTAGCGGGAGGGCCGGGTGAGCAGTTCTTC,CASSFLAGGPGEQFF
TRBV12-3/TRBV12-4,TRBJ1-6,NA,few,TGTGCCAGCAGTTTAGGGTGGCCCCTCCACTTT,CASSLGWPLHF
TRBV4-1,TRBJ2-1,NA,few,TGCGCCAGCAGCCCACGGGGGACTCAGAGGGATGAGCAGTTCTTC,CASSPRGTQRDEQFF
TRBV29-1,TRBJ2-2,NA,many,TGCAGCGTTGAAGTGGGGGGCCTGCTCACCGGGGAGCTGTTTTTT,CSVEVGGLLTGELFF
TRBV28,TRBJ1-6,NA,NA,TGTGCCAGCAGTTCAGAGGGATGGGCACCCCTCCACTTT,CASSSEGWAPLHF
TRBV10-3,TRBJ2-2,TRBD2,many,TGTGCCATCAGTGAGCCGATCCTAGGGCGGGGGGTGAACACCGGGGAGCTGTTTTTT,CAISEPILGRGVNTGELFF
TRBV15,TRBJ2-5,NA,NA,TGTGCCACCAGCAGAGATCTTAAGTTCGCCCCGCAGTACTTC,CATSRDLKFAPQYF
TRBV11-2,TRBJ2-7,NA,many,TGTGCCAGCAGCTTAGAGTTCGCGGGAACCTACGAGCAGTACTTC,CASSLEFAGTYEQYF
TRBV10-2,TRBJ2-3,NA,few,TGCGCCAGCAGTGAGTCGAATAGGGGAGATACGCAGTATTTT,CASSESNRGDTQYF
TRBV9,TRBJ2-1,TRBD2,few,TGTGCCAGCAGCCCTAGCGGGAGAAATAGCTACAATGAGCAGTTCTTC,CASSPSGRNSYNEQFF
TRBV12-3/TRBV12-4,TRBJ2-1,NA,few,TGTGCCAGCAGTGCAGGAGGGGGGGATGAGCAGTTCTTC,CASSAGGGDEQFF
TRBV28,TRBJ1-1,NA,many,TGTGCCAGCAGCGACCATGCGGGGGCCGGGGAAGCTTTCTTT,CASSDHAGAGEAFF
TRBV7-8,TRBJ1-2,NA,many,TGTGCCACCTCCAGCGGGCAAAACTATGGCTACACCTTC,CATSSGQNYGYTF
TRBV12-3/TRBV12-4,TRBJ2-2,NA,few,TGTGCCAGCAGAACCACAGGGCCCACCGGGGAGCTGTTTTTT,CASRTTGPTGELFF
TRBV4-2,TRBJ2-1,TRBD2,many,TGTGCCAGCAGCCAAGATGAGACTAGCGGCTACAATGAGCAGTTCTTC,CASSQDETSGYNEQFF
TRBV6-1,TRBJ2-7,TRBD2,many,TGTGCCAGCAGAGAAAGCGGGAGGGGCTACGAGCAGTACTTC,CASRESGRGYEQYF
TRBV14,TRBJ2-1,NA,NA,TGTGCCAGCAGCCGGAACGTGGGGGGAAATCCCTACAATGAGCAGTTCTTC,CASSRNVGGNPYNEQFF
TRBV28,TRBJ2-7,NA,NA,TGTGCCAGCCACACTGCGGGTCTCCCCTCCTACGAGCAGTACTTC,CASHTAGLPSYEQYF
TRBV27,TRBJ2-1,TRBD2,few,TGTGCCAGCAGTTTGACTAGCGGGAGGGCCGGGGAGAATGAGCAGTTCTTC,CASSLTSGRAGENEQFF
TRBV12-3/TRBV12-4,TRBJ2-5,TRBD1,many,TGTGCCAGCAGCCAGGGGGTCGAAGAGACCCAGTACTTC,CASSQGVEETQYF
TRBV3-1,TRBJ1-2,NA,few,TGTGCCAGCAGCCGGGGGACGGGGGTTAACTATGGCTACACCTTC,CASSRGTGVNYGYTF
TRBV4-1,TRBJ2-4,TRBD2,few,TGCGCCAGCAGCCAAGACGTGACTAGCGGCCAACTAGCCAAAAACATTCAGTACTTC,CASSQDVTSGQLAKNIQYF
TRBV5-1,TRBJ2-3,NA,few,TGCGCCAGCAGCCGTTCAAACCCTAGCACAGATACGCAGTATTTT,CASSRSNPSTDTQYF
TRBV13,TRBJ1-1,NA,NA,TGTGCCAGCAGCTCGACTATGGCGGGCCGGAGGACTGAAGCTTTCTTT,CASSSTMAGRRTEAFF
TRBV7-2,TRBJ2-7,NA,NA,TGTGCCAGCAGCTTATCCCGGTTGGACGAGCAGTACTTC,CASSLSRLDEQYF
TRBV7-9,TRBJ2-1,NA,NA,TGTGCCAGCAGCTTTCCCGGGACTTCTTGGAATGAGCAGTTCTTC,CASSFPGTSWNEQFF
TRBV4-2,TRBJ2-1,NA,many,TGTGCCAGCAGCCAAGGAACGGGAGCTTTGAATGAGCAGTTCTTC,CASSQGTGALNEQFF
TRBV29-1,TRBJ1-2,NA,NA,TGCAGCGTTGAAGAAAGTGACAGACCCTATCGGGGCTACACCTTC,CSVEESDRPYRGYTF
TRBV12-3/TRBV12-4,TRBJ1-1,NA,NA,TGTGCCAGCACAACTCCGGGGGTAGCGGCTTTCTTT,CASTTPGVAAFF
TRBV7-9,TRBJ2-5,NA,NA,TGTGCCAGCAGCTTAGTGGTTAGCGCTCAAGAGACCCAGTACTTC,CASSLVVSAQETQYF
TRBV12-3/TRBV12-4,TRBJ2-2,TRBD1,many,TGTGCCAGCAGTTTTGACGAGGACAGGGGAATGAGCGGGGAGCTGTTTTTT,CASSFDEDRGMSGELFF